These 20 T cell receptor beta chains were sequenced from one sample in a study of cytomegalovirus exposure and HLA in healthy donors. Assay: immunoSEQ multiplex PCR; the TCRdb copy retains only in-frame clones and omits some. The sample records about 200,000 clones, roughly three quarters being singletons. The sample consisted of PBMCs. These TCRs come from a woman aged 25 to 39 in good health and CMV-seronegative.

The chain has TRBV29-1 and TRBJ2-5; 8 bases align to TRBD2. This CDR3 has 13 residues. Germline V lookup: CDR1 SQVTM, CDR2 ANQGSEA. Losses at the gene ends were 3 bases for V and 4 bases for J; bases not matched to a gene: 4. CDR3 nucleotides: TGCAGCGTTGATAGCGGGAAACGAGAGACCCAGTACTTC. Translating it yields CSVDSGKRETQYF.

This chain uses TRBV5-1 with TRBJ2-2; TRBD2 aligns across 15 bases. V was pared by 7 bases and J by 2 bases, with 6 bases of the junction left unmatched. This CDR3 is built from 17 residues. CDR1 SGHRS and CDR2 YFSETQ come from the germline V gene. The CDR3 loop is CASSRTSGGENTGELFF. The DNA for the CDR3 is TGCGCCAGCTCGCGGACTAGCGGGGGGGAAAACACCGGGGAGCTGTTTTTT.

This clone occurred once. The genes are TRBV6-1 and TRBJ2-5; 8 bases fit TRBD1. Trimming removed 1 base from V and 2 bases from J; junction bases left unmatched: 9. The germline V gene encodes CDR1 MNHNS and CDR2 SASEGT. CDR3 length: 17 amino acids. CDR3 sequence: CASSEGTGLGRQETQYF. The DNA of the CDR3 is TGTGCCAGCAGTGAAGGGACAGGGTTGGGTAGGCAAGAGACCCAGTACTTC.

This chain joins TRBV2 and TRBJ2-6; weak D call: TRBD1 (5 bases). The CDR3 length is 17 residues. V was pared by 8 bases and J by 0 bases, with 17 bases between. Germline loops: CDR1 SNHLY, CDR2 FYNNEI. CDR3 nucleotide sequence: TGTGCCAGCCGAGAGGACACCCTAAGCTCTGGGGCCAACGTCCTGACTTTC. This sequence encodes CASREDTLSSGANVLTF.

The V gene is TRBV19, the J gene TRBJ1-1; 7 bases agree with TRBD1. V lost 5 bases to trimming and J lost 4 bases; unmatched junction nucleotides: 4. The CDR3 is 13 amino acids. Germline V CDR1 and CDR2: LNHDA, SQIVND (reference sequence). The CDR3 nucleotides are TGTGCCAGTAGTCTTCCAGGGGGCACTGAAGCTTTCTTT. Its protein is CASSLPGGTEAFF. Full variable domain (rest looked up from reference TRBV19 and TRBJ1-1): DGGITQSPKYLFRKEGQNVTLSCEQNLNHDAMYWYRQDPGQGLRLIYYSQIVNDFQKGDIAEGYSVSREKKESFPLTVTSAQKNPTAFYLCASSLPGGTEAFFGQGTRLTVV.

This chain uses TRBV9 with TRBJ2-5, with TRBD2 matching over 8 bases. The ends lost 0 bases at V and 1 base at J; junction bases unmatched: 5. In germline, CDR1 is SGDLS, CDR2 YYNGEE. The CDR3 loop spans 16 amino acids. The CDR3: CASSVGVAGTQETQYF. The CDR3 coding sequence is TGTGCCAGCAGCGTAGGAGTAGCGGGGACCCAAGAGACCCAGTACTTC.

V usage is TRBV7-3 and J usage is TRBJ2-1; 8 bases fit TRBD2. This CDR3 has 14 amino acids. The germline gives CDR1 SGHTA, CDR2 FQGTGA. The V gene end was trimmed by 2 bases and the J gene end by 7 bases; junction bases not matched to a gene: 4. The CDR3 DNA follows: TGTGCCAGCAGCTTAGCGGGGGGTAGAAATGAGCAGTTCTTC. It codes for CASSLAGGRNEQFF.

This clone appeared a single time. In DNA form, the CDR3 reads TGTGCCTGGAGTACCAATATGCCGGGGCAGTTCTTC. Amino acid sequence: CAWSTNMPGQFF. This chain links TRBV30 with TRBJ2-1, with D unclear. The CDR3 spans 12 residues. The V gene lost 2 bases and the J gene lost 12 bases, with 14 bases spanning the gap. Germline V gene lookup returns CDR1 GTSNPN and CDR2 SVGIG (reference sequence).

The chain recombines TRBV25-1 with TRBJ2-7, with TRBD1 matching 8 bases. V was clipped by 3 bases and J by 2 bases; unmatched bases: 6. The V gene's germline CDR1 is MGHDK and CDR2 SYGVNS. The CDR3 is 15 amino acids. The CDR3 sequence is CASSDQGARTYEQYF. CDR3 nucleotides: TGTGCCAGCAGTGACCAGGGGGCGAGGACCTACGAGCAGTACTTC.

The genes are TRBV7-2 and TRBJ1-5; 7 bases are shared with TRBD1. Germline CDR1 reads SGHTA; CDR2 reads FQGNSA. Trimming cost V 5 bases and J 7 bases; bases outside gene matches: 11. The CDR3 is 15 residues long. CDR3 bases: TGTGCCAGCAGCCCAGAGACAGGGTCTTACCAGCCCCAGCATTTT. This sequence encodes CASSPETGSYQPQHF.

V is TRBV10-3 and J is TRBJ1-5; 9 bases are shared with TRBD1. Trimming took 6 bases from V and 5 from J; bases not matched to a gene: 5. Germline V gene lookup returns CDR1 ENHRY and CDR2 SYGVKD. The CDR3 consists of 14 residues. The CDR3 bases are TGTGCCATCAGAGGGGGACAGGGCGATCAGCCCCAGCATTTT. Encoded protein: CAIRGGQGDQPQHF.

The CDR3 sequence is CASSPEGASYEQYF. The CDR3 region has the DNA TGTGCCAGCAGCCCAGAGGGGGCTAGCTACGAGCAGTACTTC. This chain uses TRBV9 with TRBJ2-7; 7 bases are a match to TRBD1. CDR1 is SGDLS and CDR2 is YYNGEE in the germline V gene. V lost 4 bases and J lost 3; bases outside the gene matches: 7. The CDR3 sequence is 14 residues long.

The sample holds a few counts of this clone. At the DNA level, this CDR3 is encoded by other sequences in the same sample as well. This chain connects TRBV6-5 to TRBJ1-6; no firm D call. V lost 2 bases to trimming and J lost 0 bases, with 5 bases between them. Germline V CDR1 and CDR2: MNHEY, SVGAGI. There are 15 residues in the CDR3. CDR3 in amino acids: CASSYTSSYNSPLHF. The DNA of the CDR3 is TGTGCCAGCAGTTACACCAGCTCCTATAATTCACCCCTCCACTTT.

V usage is TRBV29-1 and J usage is TRBJ1-2, with a possible D match to TRBD1 (6 bases). CDR3 length equals 13 residues. V lost 8 bases, J lost 3 bases, and 16 bases lay in between. Germline assignment: CDR1 SQVTM and CDR2 ANQGSEA. CDR3 bases: TGCAGCCCCTGGACAGAAAGATACTATGGCTACACCTTC. Translation: CSPWTERYYGYTF.

The chain combines TRBV5-4 with TRBJ1-4; no definite D call. Trimming took 4 bases from V and 8 from J, leaving 15 bases between them. CDR3 length: 14 amino acids. The germline V gene encodes CDR1 SGHNT and CDR2 YYREEE (reference sequence). This CDR3 reads CASSGGGRGEKLFF. The CDR3 DNA follows: TGTGCCAGCAGCGGAGGAGGGCGGGGAGAAAAACTGTTTTTT.

This chain uses TRBV20-1 with TRBJ2-7; the D gene is possibly TRBD1 (5 bases). This CDR3 contains 11 residues. Germline lookup yields CDR1 DFQATT and CDR2 SNEGSKA (reference sequence). V shed 4 bases and J shed 2 bases, with 6 bases lying between them. CDR3 bases: TGCAGTGCTACGACAGCCTACGAGCAGTACTTC. This sequence encodes CSATTAYEQYF.

This sequence joins TRBV5-6 and TRBJ2-7; 12 bases align to TRBD2. J gave up 0 bases and V 1 base, and 5 bases lay outside the gene matches. The CDR3 covers 17 residues. CDR1 and CDR2 from the germline V gene are SGHDT and YYEEEE. The chain's CDR3 is CASSLRGLAGYSYEQYF. CDR3 coding DNA: TGTGCCAGCAGCTTGCGGGGACTAGCGGGCTACTCCTACGAGCAGTACTTC.

V gene TRBV10-2 combines with J gene TRBJ1-1, with 7 bases aligning to TRBD1. Germline lookup yields CDR1 WSHSY and CDR2 SAAADI. After removal of 3 bases from V and 6 bases from J, the junction contained 4 bases not matched to a gene. The CDR3 extends over 13 amino acids. CDR3 in DNA: TGCGCCAGCAGTGAACAAGGGGGCGCTGAAGCTTTCTTT. This sequence encodes CASSEQGGAEAFF.

The CDR3 loop is CASSQGADTGELFF. DNA for the CDR3: TGTGCCAGCAGCCAAGGGGCTGACACCGGGGAGCTGTTTTTT. V is TRBV4-2 and J is TRBJ2-2; D gene unclear. Trimming removed 1 base at V and 3 bases at J, with 6 bases between. CDR3 size: 14 residues. Looked up from germline, CDR1 is LGHNA and CDR2 is YNFKEQ.

CDR3 sequence: CASSELRDRGGNEQFF. The CDR3 bases are TGTGCCAGCAGTGAACTCCGGGACAGGGGGGGCAATGAGCAGTTCTTC. This chain connects TRBV25-1 to TRBJ2-1; 11 bases line up with TRBD1. Trimming cost V 2 bases and J 6 bases; bases outside gene matches: 6. Germline lookup yields CDR1 MGHDK and CDR2 SYGVNS. The CDR3 totals 16 residues.